This T cell receptor beta chain was retrieved from a study of response to subunit inactivated influenza vaccine. TCRdb passed the RT-PCR reads through MiXCR, listing each CDR3 protein once. The repertoire holds around 160,000 distinct CDR3 sequences, roughly a tenth seen once, with 9.5% to 15% in the top ten. This clonotype has a count of ten or more. V was pared by 5 bases and J by 7 bases, with 15 bases between. There are 13 residues in the CDR3. The rearrangement uses TRBV12-3 or TRBV12-4 and TRBJ2-7; either TRBD1 or TRBD2 may supply D (5 bases each). This TCR was sampled from a man aged 45-65 years who received an inactivated influenza vaccine. Sequenced here: non-naive T cells sorted from PBMCs, sampled 45 days after vaccination. CDR3 sequence reads: CASSLRQRGEQYF. CDR3 nucleotides: TGTGCCAGCAGTCTTAGACAGAGGGGTGAGCAGTACTTC.